Shown below are 8 T cell receptor beta chains from a single sample sequenced in a study of blood T cell repertoires in COVID-19. This table comes from immunoSEQ multiplex PCR, and its TCRdb copy is limited to in-frame clones, with some not included. This repertoire shows 60,000 to 90,000 clones, approximately 90% found once; its top ten account for roughly 5.3%. Sequenced input: peripheral blood. These receptors were taken from a woman of 80 years or more with active or convalescent COVID-19.

This chain uses TRBV21-1 with TRBJ2-7; the table names TRBD2, a call not compared with the DNA. TRBV21-1 is deemed a pseudogene. This CDR3 contains 17 residues. CDR3 sequence: CASSNSSGAVYPYEQYF. The CDR3 coding sequence is TGTGCCAGCAGCAACTCTAGCGGGGCCGTTTACCCCTACGAGCAGTACTTC.

This clone was detected only once. The chain has TRBV28 and TRBJ2-3, with 15 nucleotides matching TRBD2. The V and J ends lost 4 bases and 0 bases, in that order; junction bases with no gene match: 5. The germline gives CDR1 MDHEN, CDR2 SYDVKM. The CDR3 has 18 residues. CDR3 residues: CASSSGLAGGKSTDTQYF. The DNA of the CDR3 is TGTGCCAGCAGTTCGGGACTAGCGGGGGGCAAAAGCACAGATACGCAGTATTTT.

This clone was counted a few times. The rearrangement uses TRBV4-1 and TRBJ1-6, with no clear D. CDR3 size: 16 residues. The V end was cut by 1 base, the J end by 9 bases, with 16 bases between. Germline-derived CDR1 and CDR2 are MGHRA and YSYEKL. The CDR3 sequence: CASSQAGYRAGSPLHF. In nucleotides, the CDR3 is TGCGCCAGCAGCCAAGCAGGATACAGAGCGGGTTCACCCCTCCACTTT.

J is TRBJ1-2 and V is TRBV19; TRBD1 matches 10 bases. This CDR3 spans 16 amino acids. Germline V CDR1 and CDR2: LNHDA, SQIVND (reference sequence). With 3 bases clipped from V and 2 bases from J, the junction kept 6 bases outside the gene matches. Written as DNA, the CDR3 is TGTGCCAGTAGTATCTGGACAGGGGGTGCCAACTATGGCTACACCTTC. Translated: CASSIWTGGANYGYTF. The full variable domain, its missing parts supplied by reference TRBV19 and TRBJ1-2, is DGGITQSPKYLFRKEGQNVTLSCEQNLNHDAMYWYRQDPGQGLRLIYYSQIVNDFQKGDIAEGYSVSREKKESFPLTVTSAQKNPTAFYLCASSIWTGGANYGYTFGSGTRLTVV.

This clone was recorded a few times. The chain employs TRBV5-8 and TRBJ1-2, with TRBD1 matching 8 bases. This CDR3 has 15 residues. Germline CDR1 reads SGHTS; CDR2 reads YDEGEE. J lost 4 bases, V lost 4 bases, and 9 bases had no gene match. The CDR3 sequence is CASSPRQGYGYGYTF. CDR3 DNA: TGTGCCAGCAGCCCCCGACAGGGGTACGGCTATGGCTACACCTTC.

This rearrangement joins TRBV20-1 to TRBJ1-1; no clear D gene. The CDR3 has 10 residues. CDR1 and CDR2 from the germline V gene are DFQATT and SNEGSKA (reference sequence). Trimming removed 3 bases from V and 7 bases from J, with 6 bases in between. The chain's CDR3 is CSAREHEAFF. The CDR3 bases are TGCAGTGCTAGGGAGCATGAAGCTTTCTTT.

The chain recombines TRBV6-2 or TRBV6-3 with TRBJ2-7; a possible D gene is TRBD1 (6 bases). The germline gives CDR1 MNHEY, CDR2 SVGEGT. The V end was cut by 4 bases, the J end by 0 bases, with 19 bases between. The CDR3 is 17 residues long. CDR3: CASSLSTGLTSSYEQYF. The CDR3 nucleotides read TGTGCCAGCAGTTTATCGACAGGCTTAACGAGCTCCTACGAGCAGTACTTC.

This clone was counted a single time. V gene TRBV5-1 combines with J gene TRBJ2-7; maybe TRBD2 (6 bases). The germline CDR1 and CDR2 sequences are SGHRS and YFSETQ. Trimming stripped 2 bases from V and 3 bases from J, with 12 bases between. The CDR3 contains 14 residues. DNA of the CDR3: TGCGCCAGCAGCTTACGGGGGAACTTCTACGAGCAGTACTTC. Amino acid sequence: CASSLRGNFYEQYF.